The 30 T cell receptor beta chains presented below share a single source sample, sequenced in a study of radiotherapy plus CTLA-4 blockade in lung cancer. Some clones are missing from TCRdb's copy, which holds only in-frame ones; the method was immunoSEQ multiplex PCR. The table includes more than 25,000 clones, roughly three quarters detected once. Material: peripheral blood, obtained from a patient treated with radiotherapy plus ipilimumab. The receptor set was obtained from a human donor with non-small cell lung cancer that progressed on radiotherapy plus ipilimumab.

The chain uses TRBV6-5 and TRBJ2-1; D gene unclear. Per germline, CDR1 MNHEY and CDR2 SVGAGI. This CDR3 is built from 15 residues. V gave up 2 bases and J gave up 5 bases, with 13 bases separating them. CDR3 DNA: TGTGCCAGCAGTTACGGCGGTAGTATCCACAATGAGCAGTTCTTC. It specifies CASSYGGSIHNEQFF.

The gene calls are TRBV27 and TRBJ1-5; no definite D call. Germline V gives CDR1 MNHEY, CDR2 SMNVEV (reference sequence). The CDR3 has 12 residues. V was trimmed by 1 base and J by 6 bases, leaving 4 bases between them. The CDR3 loop is CASSLWGQPQHF. The CDR3 coding sequence is TGTGCCAGCAGTTTATGGGGTCAGCCCCAGCATTTT.

This sequence joins TRBV5-1 and TRBJ1-4, with 8 bases aligning to TRBD1. V trimming: 4 bases; J trimming: 7 bases; junction bases outside the gene matches: 6. Germline V gene lookup returns CDR1 SGHRS and CDR2 YFSETQ. CDR3 length equals 14 residues. This chain's CDR3 is CASSPGQGSEKLFF. Here the CDR3 DNA reads TGCGCCAGCAGCCCCGGACAGGGAAGTGAAAAACTGTTTTTT.

The gene calls are TRBV5-1 and TRBJ1-1; no firm D call. The germline V and J ends were trimmed by 0 bases and 3 bases, with 6 bases remaining between them. The CDR3 consists of 13 residues. The germline CDR1 and CDR2 sequences are SGHRS and YFSETQ. The CDR3 loop reads CASSLVPDTEAFF. The CDR3 DNA follows: TGCGCCAGCAGCTTGGTCCCCGACACTGAAGCTTTCTTT.

About this clone: The same CDR3 arises from other DNA sequences in this sample as well. J is TRBJ2-1 and V is TRBV6-1, with 7 bases identical to TRBD2. Trimming at V came to 5 bases and at J to 7 bases, leaving 11 bases not matched to a gene. CDR1 is MNHNS and CDR2 is SASEGT in the germline V gene. There are 15 residues in the CDR3. CDR3 protein: CASSLPAGVGNEQFF. DNA of the CDR3: TGTGCCAGCAGTCTCCCGGCGGGAGTTGGGAATGAGCAGTTCTTC.

The V gene is TRBV7-3, the J gene TRBJ1-1, with D perhaps matching TRBD1 (6 bases). The germline V and J ends were trimmed by 4 bases and 1 base, with 10 bases remaining between them. The CDR3 is made up of 14 amino acids. The germline gives CDR1 SGHTA, CDR2 FQGTGA. CDR3 nucleotides: TGTGCCAGCAGCTCCGGGACATCGAACACTGAAGCTTTCTTT. Encoded protein: CASSSGTSNTEAFF.

The chain has TRBV14 and TRBJ2-1, with 9 nucleotides matching TRBD2. The germline V gene encodes CDR1 SGHDN and CDR2 FVKESK. Unmatched junction bases numbered 5, after V lost 5 bases and J lost 0 bases. The CDR3 loop spans 16 amino acids. CDR3 region: CASSSFSGSSYNEQFF. In DNA form, the CDR3 reads TGTGCCAGCAGCTCATTTAGCGGGAGCTCCTACAATGAGCAGTTCTTC.

In its sample, this clone was seen a few times. The chain has TRBV19 and TRBJ2-7; 10 bases are a match to TRBD1. J was trimmed by 2 bases and V by 1 base; bases with no gene match: 5. This CDR3 region has 16 residues. Germline assignment: CDR1 LNHDA and CDR2 SQIVND (reference sequence). Here the CDR3 DNA reads TGTGCCAGTAGTATAGCCCTGGACAGGGGGGCCTACGAGCAGTACTTC. Translated, it gives CASSIALDRGAYEQYF.

This clone was detected only a few times. The chain has TRBV4-2 and TRBJ1-4, with D tentatively TRBD1 (5 bases). CDR3 size: 16 residues. V lost 4 bases and J 5 bases, leaving 17 bases between the germline ends. Germline values: CDR1 LGHNA, CDR2 YNFKEQ. The chain's CDR3 is CASSPNPGGINEKLFF. DNA of the CDR3: TGTGCCAGCAGCCCCAACCCCGGGGGGATCAATGAAAAACTGTTTTTT.

The chain employs TRBV19 and TRBJ1-5; the D is unclear. This CDR3 is 13 amino acids long. Trimming shortened V by 9 bases and J by 4 bases, and 13 bases separated the two germline ends. Germline V gene sequence: CDR1 LNHDA, CDR2 SQIVND (reference sequence). CDR3 nucleotides: TGTGCCAGCCTCGGAGGGTTTAATCAGCCCCAGCATTTT. Amino acids: CASLGGFNQPQHF.

CDR3 nucleotides: TGTGCCAGTAGTATGGGGACAGGGAGCACAGATACGCAGTATTTT. It codes for CASSMGTGSTDTQYF. The chain recombines TRBV19 with TRBJ2-3, with 9 bases fitting TRBD1. V was pared by 3 bases and J by 0 bases, with 1 base of the junction left unmatched. The V gene's germline CDR1 is LNHDA and CDR2 SQIVND (reference sequence). The CDR3 covers 15 residues.

The CDR3 DNA reads TGTGCCAGCAGCCAGGACAGGGGTGCTTACGAGCAGTACTTC. This codes for CASSQDRGAYEQYF. V and J are TRBV5-4 and TRBJ2-7; 9 positions match TRBD1. The CDR3 totals 14 residues. V was clipped by 4 bases and J by 4 bases; unmatched bases: 6. Germline lookup yields CDR1 SGHNT and CDR2 YYREEE (reference sequence).

The chain links TRBV7-8 to TRBJ1-2; 9 nucleotides agree with TRBD1. Germline-derived CDR1 and CDR2 are SGHVS and FQNEAQ. The trim removed 4 bases at V and 4 bases at J, leaving 4 bases unmatched. The CDR3 is 14 amino acids. DNA of the CDR3: TGTGCCAGCAGCTCGGGACAGGGCGTCTATGGCTACACCTTC. This gives the protein CASSSGQGVYGYTF.

The chain employs TRBV28 and TRBJ1-4; tentative D call: TRBD1 (5 bases). The germline V gene encodes CDR1 MDHEN and CDR2 SYDVKM. Trimming removed 1 base at V and 4 bases at J, with 16 bases between. This CDR3 is built from 17 residues. CDR3 residues: CASSLLAFRQLNEKLFF. CDR3 DNA: TGTGCCAGCAGTTTATTGGCCTTTAGACAGCTTAATGAAAAACTGTTTTTT.

The chain employs TRBV4-1 and TRBJ2-7; TRBD2 aligns across 8 bases. This CDR3 is built from 15 residues. Per the germline V gene, CDR1 is MGHRA and CDR2 is YSYEKL. V lost 4 bases to trimming and J lost 4 bases; unmatched junction nucleotides: 9. As DNA, the CDR3 is TGCGCCAGCAGCCCAGCGAGCGGGAGTAGTTACGAGCAGTACTTC. This encodes CASSPASGSSYEQYF.

This chain connects TRBV2 to TRBJ1-5, with no clear D. Per germline, CDR1 SNHLY and CDR2 FYNNEI. The CDR3 is 14 amino acids. Trimming left V 4 bases short and J 8 bases short, with 15 bases between. CDR3 residues: CASSASDPLEPQHF. The CDR3 DNA sequence: TGTGCCAGCAGTGCGTCCGACCCCCTAGAGCCCCAGCATTTT.

This chain uses TRBV6-6 with TRBJ2-1; tentatively, D is TRBD2 (6 bases). The CDR3 consists of 13 residues. Per the germline V gene, CDR1 is MNHNY and CDR2 is SVGAGI (reference sequence). With 10 bases removed from V and 9 bases from J, the gap between germline ends came to 19 bases. As DNA, the CDR3 is TGTGCCACTAGGTCGGGAGCTTCATCTGAGCAGTTCTTC. It translates to CATRSGASSEQFF.

The CDR3 here is CASSRTGTSGGQQFF. In DNA, the CDR3 is TGTGCCAGCAGCCGCACCGGGACTAGCGGTGGGCAGCAGTTCTTC. The chain recombines TRBV7-2 with TRBJ2-1, with 11 bases fitting TRBD2. J gave up 11 bases and V 5 bases, and 11 bases lay outside the gene matches. The germline V gene has CDR1 SGHTA and CDR2 FQGNSA. The CDR3 sequence is 15 residues long.

The chain carries TRBV30 and TRBJ2-5; D is unresolved. CDR3 length equals 13 residues. Germline CDR1 is GTSNPN and CDR2 is SVGIG (reference sequence). V was shortened by 2 bases and J by 4 bases, with 11 bases between the two germline ends. CDR3 region: CAWSRPAGETQYF. DNA for the CDR3: TGTGCCTGGAGTAGGCCAGCTGGAGAGACCCAGTACTTC. Full variable domain (remainder filled in from reference TRBV30 and TRBJ2-5): SQTIHQWPATLVQPVGSPLSLECTVEGTSNPNLYWYRQAAGRGLQLLFYSVGIGQISSEVPQNLSASRPQDRQFILSSKKLLLSDSGFYLCAWSRPAGETQYFGPGTRLLVL.

This chain joins TRBV6-5 and TRBJ1-1, with a tentative D call TRBD1 (5 bases). Trimming took off 2 bases at V and 0 bases at J, with 7 bases between the two ends. From germline, CDR1 is MNHEY and CDR2 SVGAGI. The CDR3 contains 14 residues. The CDR3 reads CASSYGTLNTEAFF. CDR3 DNA sequence: TGTGCCAGCAGTTACGGGACCTTGAACACTGAAGCTTTCTTT.

This clone was seen more than once but under ten times. The V gene is TRBV11-2, the J gene TRBJ2-1, with D maybe TRBD2 (6 bases). The CDR3 totals 13 residues. V gave up 11 bases and J gave up 2 bases, with 13 bases separating them. The V gene's germline CDR1 is SGHAT and CDR2 FQNNGV. The CDR3 is CASEGEAYNEQFF. In nucleotides, the CDR3 is TGTGCCTCGGAGGGAGAAGCCTACAATGAGCAGTTCTTC.

This chain connects TRBV15 to TRBJ2-7; maybe TRBD2 (6 bases). With 5 bases removed from V and 0 bases from J, the gap between germline ends came to 14 bases. This CDR3 comprises 15 residues. Germline lookup yields CDR1 LNHNV and CDR2 YYDKDF (reference sequence). CDR3 loop: CATSLGGISSYEQYF. The DNA for the CDR3 is TGTGCCACCAGCCTGGGGGGAATTAGCTCCTACGAGCAGTACTTC. The variable domain in full, with the rest retrieved from reference TRBV15 and TRBJ2-7, is DAMVIQNPRYQVTQFGKPVTLSCSQTLNHNVMYWYQQKSSQAPKLLFHYYDKDFNNEADTPDNFQSRRPNTSFCFLDIRSPGLGDTAMYLCATSLGGISSYEQYFGPGTRLTVT.

The rearrangement links TRBV27 to TRBJ1-5; D is possibly TRBD1 (6 bases). The V end lost 6 bases, the J end lost 7 bases, and 13 bases lay between the germline ends. This CDR3 has 13 residues. Looked up from germline, CDR1 is MNHEY and CDR2 is SMNVEV (reference sequence). The chain's CDR3 is CASRLAGEQPQHF. The CDR3 DNA reads as TGTGCCAGCAGGCTGGCAGGGGAACAGCCCCAGCATTTT.

This chain joins TRBV7-8 and TRBJ2-3; no firm D call. Germline loops: CDR1 SGHVS, CDR2 FQNEAQ. CDR3 length equals 14 residues. Trimming pared 4 bases from V and 0 bases from J, leaving 8 bases between. DNA of the CDR3: TGTGCCAGCAGCTACGAAGGTAGCACAGATACGCAGTATTTT. Amino acids: CASSYEGSTDTQYF.

This clone is a singleton in its sample. The V and J genes are TRBV9 and TRBJ2-1; D may correspond to TRBD1 or TRBD2 (5 bases each). Trimming cost V 4 bases and J 6 bases, with 17 bases left between them. The CDR3 is made up of 15 amino acids. CDR1 is SGDLS and CDR2 is YYNGEE in the germline V gene. In DNA, the CDR3 is TGTGCCAGCAGCAAAGGGACGACGAGGGGCAATGAGCAGTTCTTC. Protein sequence: CASSKGTTRGNEQFF.

This chain links TRBV4-1 with TRBJ2-7; possible D gene TRBD2, 5 bases. Between the trimmed V and J ends, which lost 1 base and 3 bases, there was a span of 10 bases. This CDR3 is built from 14 residues. Germline V lookup: CDR1 MGHRA, CDR2 YSYEKL. CDR3 in amino acids: CASSQGGGSYEQYF. CDR3 nucleotides: TGCGCCAGCAGCCAAGGAGGAGGCAGCTACGAGCAGTACTTC.

The chain joins TRBV11-2 to TRBJ1-1; 9 bases fit TRBD1. Germline CDR1 reads SGHAT; CDR2 reads FQNNGV. Trimming at V came to 1 base and at J to 11 bases, leaving 5 bases not matched to a gene. This CDR3 is 13 amino acids long. Written as DNA, the CDR3 is TGTGCCAGCAGCTTAGCCGGACAGGGGTCGGCTTTCTTT. It translates to CASSLAGQGSAFF.

The genes are TRBV2 and TRBJ2-7; 10 nucleotides line up with TRBD1. The germline V gene encodes CDR1 SNHLY and CDR2 FYNNEI. With 4 bases clipped from V and 12 bases from J, the junction kept 6 bases outside the gene matches. CDR3 length: 12 amino acids. In DNA, the CDR3 is TGTGCCAGCAGTGGACAGGGGGCATGGCGGTACTTC. As protein: CASSGQGAWRYF.

The chain links TRBV7-2 to TRBJ2-3; the D gene is possibly TRBD2 (6 bases). The germline gives CDR1 SGHTA, CDR2 FQGNSA. CDR3 size: 15 residues. Trimming stripped 2 bases from V and 4 bases from J, with 13 bases between. The CDR3: CASSLMAGIADTQYF. The CDR3 bases are TGTGCCAGCAGCTTAATGGCGGGAATAGCAGATACGCAGTATTTT.

This clone was seen a few times. This chain joins TRBV5-4 and TRBJ2-1, with D unresolved. The germline V gene encodes CDR1 SGHNT and CDR2 YYREEE (reference sequence). CDR3 length: 13 residues. V lost 1 base and J 4 bases, leaving 6 bases between the germline ends. This CDR3 reads CASSLRSYNEQFF. CDR3 DNA: TGTGCCAGCAGCTTGCGTTCATACAATGAGCAGTTCTTC. Using reference TRBV5-4 and TRBJ2-1 for the parts outside the CDR3, the full variable domain is ETGVTQSPTHLIKTRGQQVTLRCSSQSGHNTVSWYQQALGQGPQFIFQYYREEENGRGNFPPRFSGLQFPNYSSELNVNALELDDSALYLCASSLRSYNEQFFGPGTRLTVL.